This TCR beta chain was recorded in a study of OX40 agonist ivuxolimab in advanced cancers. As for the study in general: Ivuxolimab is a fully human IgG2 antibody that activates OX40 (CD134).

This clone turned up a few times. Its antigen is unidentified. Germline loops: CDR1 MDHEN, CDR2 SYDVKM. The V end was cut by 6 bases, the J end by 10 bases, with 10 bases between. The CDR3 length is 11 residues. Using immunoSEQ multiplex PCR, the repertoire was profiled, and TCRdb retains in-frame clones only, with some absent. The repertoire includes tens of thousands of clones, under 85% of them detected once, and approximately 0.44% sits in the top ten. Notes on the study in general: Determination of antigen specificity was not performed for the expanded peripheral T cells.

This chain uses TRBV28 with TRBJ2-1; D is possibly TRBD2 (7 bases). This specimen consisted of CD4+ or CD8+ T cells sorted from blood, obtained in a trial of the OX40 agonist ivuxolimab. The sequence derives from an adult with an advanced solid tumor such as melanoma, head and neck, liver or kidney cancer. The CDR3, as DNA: TGTGCCAGCAGGGGGGGGCGAGAGCAGTTCTTC. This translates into CASRGGREQFF.